Described below is a single T cell receptor beta chain sequence and its context. Its binding antigen is unknown. Base quality data are lacking; no much larger clone is found one base away. Measured from the cysteine to the phenylalanine, the CDR3 is 14 residues long. Of the read, only the CDR3 DNA is kept; its 42 bases are in frame from base 1. The V end gives up 5 bases and the J end 7 bases, leaving 6 bases in the junction not matched to a gene. The CDR1 and CDR2 encoded by the germline V gene (reference sequence) are SEHNR and FQNEAQ. The CDR3 regions of human TCRbeta chains were analyzed by immunosequencing. As for the authors' bioinformatics: TCRs in the repertoires were compared against a reference library of SARS-CoV-2-specific TCRs that had been generated with the MIRA antigen-specificity platform. Breadth was defined as the fraction of unique TCRs that were SARS-CoV-2-associated, and depth was defined as the fraction of total T cells that were SARS-CoV-2-associated. Using the MIRA data, each spike-specific TCR was assigned both to the spike region to which the TCR was reactive and to a CD4 or CD8 class. Log10-transformed breadth and depth values were compared by one-way ANOVA with Sidak's multiple comparisons tests. The immuneACCESS repertoire file appears here via TCRdb, limited to in-frame rearrangements. These files lack a portion of the clones; in checked studies, under half of the deficit traces to unresolved V genes, and the cause of the others is not known. Clone size and the V and J calls come from that table; the DNA yielded D and trimming. This sample has roughly 110,000 clones in its table, and 85% to 95% of those were observed once. 6.2% of the sample comes from the top ten.

The source of the sample is a study of T cell responses to AZD1222 COVID-19 vaccine (dated by TCRdb to the early 2020s). Some background on the complete study: A total of around 240 trial participants underwent TCR sequencing, of whom some 210 received two doses of AZD1222 and some 25 received two doses of the MenACWY control vaccine. Trial participants were enrolled into age subgroups of 18-55, 56-69 and 70-plus years, which contained approximately 150, 30 and 60 TCR-sequenced participants, respectively. Points the paper makes about the study in general: Conclusions about previously exposed vaccinees were limited because only six AZD1222 recipients were SARS-CoV-2 seropositive at baseline. In the small 56-69-year group, the increase in depth fell short of significance, most likely because of low power. Reportedly, almost half of the unique spike-specific TCRs recognized epitopes lying outside the regions that are mutated in the B.1.351 and B.1.1.7 variants. After two AZD1222 doses, spike-specific TCR breadth and depth were significantly higher than at day 0 and than in MenACWY recipients. Because no day 14 peak-response samples were available, the repertoires could be characterized only after the peak T cell response. Participants were mostly white British, with more females than males. The authors suggested clonal diversity may have been underestimated. The whole spike protein was spanned by vaccine-associated CD4 TCRs, and dominant responses were seen in regions 160-218 and 743-854.

The time point label of this sample denotes: about 28 days (+/-7) after the second vaccine dose. AZD1222 recipients given second doses at about 4 weeks or at about 12 weeks were pooled, since spike-specific TCR depth and breadth were not found to differ between the two schedules. Vaccinee samples came from UK trials COV001 and COV002, including a single-blind randomized controlled phase 2/3 trial of AZD1222 (ChAdOx1 nCoV-19) in healthy adults. For TCRbeta chain sequencing, PBMC samples were collected from trial participants at day 0 and at day 28 after the second dose. The receptor was isolated from an adult who received the AZD1222 COVID-19 vaccine. Recombination connected TRBV7-9 to TRBJ2-1; 9 junctional bases match TRBD1. Here the sequenced sample was peripheral blood, taken 28 days after the second AZD1222 dose. The DNA sequence reads TGTGCCAGCAGCCTTGGACAGGGGAGGAATGAGCAGTTCTTC. The encoded protein is CASSLGQGRNEQFF.